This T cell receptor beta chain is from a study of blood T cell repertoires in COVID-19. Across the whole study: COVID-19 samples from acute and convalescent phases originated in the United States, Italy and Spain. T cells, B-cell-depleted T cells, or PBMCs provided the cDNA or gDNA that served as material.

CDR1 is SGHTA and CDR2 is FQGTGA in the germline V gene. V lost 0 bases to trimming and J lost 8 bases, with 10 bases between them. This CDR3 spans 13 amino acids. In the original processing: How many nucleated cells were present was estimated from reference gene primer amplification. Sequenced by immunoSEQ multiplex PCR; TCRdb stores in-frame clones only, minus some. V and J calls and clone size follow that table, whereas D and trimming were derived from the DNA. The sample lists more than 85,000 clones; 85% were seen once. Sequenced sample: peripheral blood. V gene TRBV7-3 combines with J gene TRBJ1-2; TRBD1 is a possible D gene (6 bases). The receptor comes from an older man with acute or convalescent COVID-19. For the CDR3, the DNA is TGTGCCAGCAGCTTAACGATTGGGGGCGGCTACACCTTC. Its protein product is CASSLTIGGGYTF.